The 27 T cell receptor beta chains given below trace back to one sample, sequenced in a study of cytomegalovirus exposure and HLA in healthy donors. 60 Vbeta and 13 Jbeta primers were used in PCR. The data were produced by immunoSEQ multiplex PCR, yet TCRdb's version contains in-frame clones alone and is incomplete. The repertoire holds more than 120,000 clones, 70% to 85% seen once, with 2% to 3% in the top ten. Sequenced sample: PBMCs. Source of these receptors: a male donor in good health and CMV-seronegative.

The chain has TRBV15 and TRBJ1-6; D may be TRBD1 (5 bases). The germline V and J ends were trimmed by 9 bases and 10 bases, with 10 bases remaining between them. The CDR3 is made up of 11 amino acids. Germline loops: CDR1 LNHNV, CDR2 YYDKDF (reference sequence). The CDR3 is CATMEGSPLHF. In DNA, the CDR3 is TGTGCCACGATGGAGGGGTCACCCCTCCACTTT.

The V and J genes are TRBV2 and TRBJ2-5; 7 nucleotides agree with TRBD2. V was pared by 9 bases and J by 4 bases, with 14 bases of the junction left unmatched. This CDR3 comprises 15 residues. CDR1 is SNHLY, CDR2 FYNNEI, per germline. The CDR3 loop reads CASPVLTSERETQYF. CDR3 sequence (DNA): TGTGCCAGTCCCGTTTTAACTAGCGAGAGAGAGACCCAGTACTTC.

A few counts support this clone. The CDR3 region has the DNA TGTGCCAGCAGCTGGACGCCGCGGGGGTACCAGCCCCAGCATTTT. This codes for CASSWTPRGYQPQHF. The chain couples TRBV5-8 to TRBJ1-5, with D perhaps matching TRBD1 (5 bases). Germline loops: CDR1 SGHTS, CDR2 YDEGEE. This CDR3 has 15 residues. V lost 3 bases to trimming and J lost 7 bases, with 17 bases between them.

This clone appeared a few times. The CDR3 is CASSQGLGAMNTEAFF. For the CDR3, the DNA is TGCGCCAGCAGCCAAGGCCTGGGGGCTATGAACACTGAAGCTTTCTTT. This chain uses TRBV4-1 with TRBJ1-1; possible D gene TRBD1, 6 bases. V dropped 1 base and J dropped 0 bases, with 12 bases sitting between them. This CDR3 is built from 16 residues. Looked up from germline, CDR1 is MGHRA and CDR2 is YSYEKL.

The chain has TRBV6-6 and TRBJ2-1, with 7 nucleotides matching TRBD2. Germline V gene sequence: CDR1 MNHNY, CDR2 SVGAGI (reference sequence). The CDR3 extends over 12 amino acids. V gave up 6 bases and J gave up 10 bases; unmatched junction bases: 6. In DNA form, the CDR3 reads TGTGCCAGCAGCACCTACGGGAGGGAGCAGTTCTTC. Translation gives CASSTYGREQFF.

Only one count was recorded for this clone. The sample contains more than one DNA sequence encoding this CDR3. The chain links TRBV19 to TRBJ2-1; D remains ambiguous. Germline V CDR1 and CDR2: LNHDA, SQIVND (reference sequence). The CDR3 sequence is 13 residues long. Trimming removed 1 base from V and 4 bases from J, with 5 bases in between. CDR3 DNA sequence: TGTGCCAGTAGTATAGGCGGATACAATGAGCAGTTCTTC. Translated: CASSIGGYNEQFF.

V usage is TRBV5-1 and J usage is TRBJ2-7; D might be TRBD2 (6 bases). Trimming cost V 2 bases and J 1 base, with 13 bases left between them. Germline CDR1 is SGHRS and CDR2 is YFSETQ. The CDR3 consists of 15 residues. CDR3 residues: CASSFLASLSYEQYF. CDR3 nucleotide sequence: TGCGCCAGCAGCTTTCTAGCGTCCCTATCCTACGAGCAGTACTTC. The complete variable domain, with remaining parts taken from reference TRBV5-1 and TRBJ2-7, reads KAGVTQTPRYLIKTRGQQVTLSCSPISGHRSVSWYQQTPGQGLQFLFEYFSETQRNKGNFPGRFSGRQFSNSRSEMNVSTLELGDSALYLCASSFLASLSYEQYFGPGTRLTVT.

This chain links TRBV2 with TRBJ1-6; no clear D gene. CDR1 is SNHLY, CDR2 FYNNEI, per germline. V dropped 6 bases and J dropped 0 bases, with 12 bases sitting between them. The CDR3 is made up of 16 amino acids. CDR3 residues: CASRSLVSSYNSPLHF. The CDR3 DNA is TGTGCCAGCAGATCTCTTGTCAGCTCCTATAATTCACCCCTCCACTTT.

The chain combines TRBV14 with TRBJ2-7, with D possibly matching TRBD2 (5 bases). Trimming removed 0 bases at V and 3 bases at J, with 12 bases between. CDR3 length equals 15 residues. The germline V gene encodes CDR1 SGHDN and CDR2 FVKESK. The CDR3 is CASSQESRGNYEQYF. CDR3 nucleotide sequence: TGTGCCAGCAGCCAAGAGTCTCGGGGAAACTACGAGCAGTACTTC. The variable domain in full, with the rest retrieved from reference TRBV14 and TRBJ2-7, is EAGVTQFPSHSVIEKGQTVTLRCDPISGHDNLYWYRRVMGKEIKFLLHFVKESKQDESGMPNNRFLAERTGGTYSTLKVQPAELEDSGVYFCASSQESRGNYEQYFGPGTRLTVT.

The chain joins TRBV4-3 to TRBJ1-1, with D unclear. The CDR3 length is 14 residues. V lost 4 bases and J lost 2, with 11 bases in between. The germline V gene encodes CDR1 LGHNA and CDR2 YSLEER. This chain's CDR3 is CASSLERENTEAFF. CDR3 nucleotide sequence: TGCGCCAGCAGCCTCGAGCGGGAAAACACTGAAGCTTTCTTT.

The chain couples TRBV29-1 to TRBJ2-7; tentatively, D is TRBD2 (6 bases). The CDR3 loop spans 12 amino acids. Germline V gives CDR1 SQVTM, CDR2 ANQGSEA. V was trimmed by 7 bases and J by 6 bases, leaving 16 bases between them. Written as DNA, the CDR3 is TGCAGCGCCACTGGGGGGATGAGCGAGCAGTACTTC. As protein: CSATGGMSEQYF.

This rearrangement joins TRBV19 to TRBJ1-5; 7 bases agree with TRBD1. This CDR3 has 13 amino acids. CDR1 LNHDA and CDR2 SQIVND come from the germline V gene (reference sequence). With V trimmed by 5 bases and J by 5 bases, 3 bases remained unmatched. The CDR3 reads CASSDREYQPQHF. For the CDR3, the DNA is TGTGCCAGTAGTGACAGGGAATATCAGCCCCAGCATTTT.

For the CDR3, the DNA is TGTGCCAGTAGTATAGATCGTGGACTAGCGGGAGTCACCGGGGAGCTGTTTTTT. This codes for CASSIDRGLAGVTGELFF. The chain employs TRBV19 and TRBJ2-2; 13 nucleotides line up with TRBD2. The J segment lost 4 bases and the V segment lost 0 bases, leaving 5 bases of the junction unmatched. Looked up from germline, CDR1 is LNHDA and CDR2 is SQIVND (reference sequence). The CDR3 extends over 18 amino acids.

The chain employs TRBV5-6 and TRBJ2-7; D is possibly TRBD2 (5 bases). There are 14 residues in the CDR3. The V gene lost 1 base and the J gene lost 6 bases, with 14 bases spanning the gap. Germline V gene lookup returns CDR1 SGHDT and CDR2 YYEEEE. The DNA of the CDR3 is TGTGCCAGCAGCTTGCGACAACTAGGCTCCGAGCAGTACTTC. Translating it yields CASSLRQLGSEQYF.

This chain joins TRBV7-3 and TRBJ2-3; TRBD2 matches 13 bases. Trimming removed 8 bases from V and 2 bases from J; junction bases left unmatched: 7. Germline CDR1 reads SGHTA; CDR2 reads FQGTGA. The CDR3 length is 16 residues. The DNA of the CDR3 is TGTGCCAGCGGGACTAGCGGGGACCGCTACACAGATACGCAGTATTTT. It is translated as CASGTSGDRYTDTQYF. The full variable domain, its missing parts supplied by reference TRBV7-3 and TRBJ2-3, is GAGVSQTPSNKVTEKGKYVELRCDPISGHTALYWYRQSLGQGPEFLIYFQGTGAADDSGLPNDRFFAVRPEGSVSTLKIQRTERGDSAVYLCASGTSGDRYTDTQYFGPGTRLTVL.

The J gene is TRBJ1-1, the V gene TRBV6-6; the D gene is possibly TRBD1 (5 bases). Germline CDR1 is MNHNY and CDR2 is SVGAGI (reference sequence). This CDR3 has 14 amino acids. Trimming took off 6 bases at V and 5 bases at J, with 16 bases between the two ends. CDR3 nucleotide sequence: TGTGCCAGCAGCCCCCCTGGCAGGGCGACTGAAGCTTTCTTT. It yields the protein CASSPPGRATEAFF.

CDR3 coding DNA: TGTGCCATCAGTGATTTAGCGGGAGTCGATATTGATGAGCAGTTCTTC. Amino acids: CAISDLAGVDIDEQFF. The gene calls are TRBV10-3 and TRBJ2-1; the match to TRBD2 covers 9 bases. Germline trimming cut 3 bases from V and 8 bases from J; bases unmatched to any gene: 11. This CDR3 has 16 residues. Per germline, CDR1 ENHRY and CDR2 SYGVKD.

CDR3 region: CASSFLGSTYEQYF. Here the CDR3 DNA reads TGTGCCAGCAGTTTTTTGGGCAGTACCTACGAGCAGTACTTC. The chain recombines TRBV27 with TRBJ2-7; no reliable D call. Germline values: CDR1 MNHEY, CDR2 SMNVEV (reference sequence). The CDR3 has 14 residues. The germline V and J ends were trimmed by 3 bases and 2 bases, with 11 bases remaining between them.

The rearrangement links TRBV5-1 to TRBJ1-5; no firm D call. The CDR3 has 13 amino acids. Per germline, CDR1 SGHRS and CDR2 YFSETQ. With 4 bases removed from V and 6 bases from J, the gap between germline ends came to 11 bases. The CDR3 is CASSESGGQPQHF. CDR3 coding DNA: TGCGCCAGCAGCGAGAGTGGCGGTCAGCCCCAGCATTTT.

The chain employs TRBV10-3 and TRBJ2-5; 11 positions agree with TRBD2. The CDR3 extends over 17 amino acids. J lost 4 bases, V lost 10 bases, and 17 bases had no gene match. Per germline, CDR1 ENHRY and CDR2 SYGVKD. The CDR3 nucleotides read TGTGCCACCGGGGTGGTAGCGGGAGGGCCAGGTCGAGAGACCCAGTACTTC. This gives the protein CATGVVAGGPGRETQYF.

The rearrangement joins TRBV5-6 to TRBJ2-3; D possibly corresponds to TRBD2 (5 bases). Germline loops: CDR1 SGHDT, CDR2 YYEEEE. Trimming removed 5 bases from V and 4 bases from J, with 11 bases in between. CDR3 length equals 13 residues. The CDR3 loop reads CASRRRAADTQYF. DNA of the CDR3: TGTGCCAGCAGGCGAAGAGCGGCAGATACGCAGTATTTT. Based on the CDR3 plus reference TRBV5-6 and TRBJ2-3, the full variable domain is DAGVTQSPTHLIKTRGQQVTLRCSPKSGHDTVSWYQQALGQGPQFIFQYYEEEERQRGNFPDRFSGHQFPNYSSELNVNALLLGDSALYLCASRRRAADTQYFGPGTRLTVL.

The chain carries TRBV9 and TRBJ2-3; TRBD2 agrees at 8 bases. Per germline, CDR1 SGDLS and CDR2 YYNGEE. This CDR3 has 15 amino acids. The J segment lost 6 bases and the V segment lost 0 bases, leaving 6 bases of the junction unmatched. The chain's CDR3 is CASSVGAGVLDTQYF. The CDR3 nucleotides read TGTGCCAGCAGCGTAGGAGCGGGAGTTCTGGATACGCAGTATTTT.

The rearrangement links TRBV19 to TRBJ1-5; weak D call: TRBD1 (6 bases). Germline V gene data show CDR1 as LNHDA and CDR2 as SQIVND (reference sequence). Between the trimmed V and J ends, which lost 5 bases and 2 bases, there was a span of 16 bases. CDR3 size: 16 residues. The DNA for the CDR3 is TGTGCCAGTAGTGCACAGGGTCCTAGGGGCAATCAGCCCCAGCATTTT. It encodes CASSAQGPRGNQPQHF.

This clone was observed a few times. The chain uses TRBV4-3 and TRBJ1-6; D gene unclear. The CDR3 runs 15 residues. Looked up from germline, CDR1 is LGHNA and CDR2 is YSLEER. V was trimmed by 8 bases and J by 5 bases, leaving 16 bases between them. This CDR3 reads CASGEDLENNSPLHF. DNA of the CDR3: TGCGCCAGCGGGGAGGACCTAGAAAATAATTCACCCCTCCACTTT.

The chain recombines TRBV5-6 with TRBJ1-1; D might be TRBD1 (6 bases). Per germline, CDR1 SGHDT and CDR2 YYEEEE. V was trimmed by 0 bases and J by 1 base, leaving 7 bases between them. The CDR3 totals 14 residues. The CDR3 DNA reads TGTGCCAGCAGCTTGGTCAGGGGGAACACTGAAGCTTTCTTT. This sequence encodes CASSLVRGNTEAFF. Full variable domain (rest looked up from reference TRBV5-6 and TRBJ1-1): DAGVTQSPTHLIKTRGQQVTLRCSPKSGHDTVSWYQQALGQGPQFIFQYYEEEERQRGNFPDRFSGHQFPNYSSELNVNALLLGDSALYLCASSLVRGNTEAFFGQGTRLTVV.

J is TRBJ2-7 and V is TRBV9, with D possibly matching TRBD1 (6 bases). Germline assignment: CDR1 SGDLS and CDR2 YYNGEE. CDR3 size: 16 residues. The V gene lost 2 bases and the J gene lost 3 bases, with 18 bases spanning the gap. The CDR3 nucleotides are TGTGCCAGCAGCGTTGACCCCGGGACACATTACTACGAGCAGTACTTC. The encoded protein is CASSVDPGTHYYEQYF.

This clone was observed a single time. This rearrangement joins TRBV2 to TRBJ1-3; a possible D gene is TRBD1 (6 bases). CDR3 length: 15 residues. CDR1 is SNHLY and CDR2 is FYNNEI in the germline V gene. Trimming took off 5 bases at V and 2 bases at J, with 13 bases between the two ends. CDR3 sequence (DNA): TGTGCCAGCAGTTCAGGGGTCCAGACTGGAAACACCATATATTTT. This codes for CASSSGVQTGNTIYF.